This T cell receptor beta chain comes out of a study of vaccination effects on CD4 cells after COVID-19. Study-wide results and caveats: Clones that were induced by infection or by vaccine showed marked contraction late after vaccination.

Peptide-pool stimulation followed by sequencing identified expanded antigen-specific CD4+ clonotypes in the ViraFEST assay. Culture proceeded for nine to ten days, and CD4+ T cells were then isolated. A PCR test confirmed that the person had SARS-CoV-2 infection between March and December 2020. The culture medium for 1.5 million to 2.5 million PBMC per well included around 9.3 IU/ml IL-2 and 8.5 to 10 ug/ml peptides. Cultures got half-medium changes with IL-2 on days 3 and 7. Of note for this clone: Its antigen is unidentified.

Sequenced by immunoSEQ multiplex PCR; TCRdb stores in-frame clones only, minus some. The table has roughly 70,000 clones, 65% to 75% seen once. The receptor was derived from a human donor who had a prior SARS-CoV-2 infection. Material: CD4+ T cells from PBMCs cultured with HIV peptides, obtained before COVID-19 vaccination. Subset specified: HIV-1 Nef peptide pool negative control/reference culture.

CDR3 DNA sequence: TGTGCCAGCAGAGCCGGGACAGGGATCGAGCAGTACTTC. Its translation: CASRAGTGIEQYF. This chain links TRBV2 with TRBJ2-7, with 9 bases fitting TRBD1. Germline values: CDR1 SNHLY, CDR2 FYNNEI. Trimming took 6 bases from V and 6 from J; bases not matched to a gene: 6. This CDR3 is built from 13 residues.